Listed below are T cell receptor beta chains from one sample, sequenced in a study of T cells expressing NK-cell markers. TCRdb reprocessed the 5' RACE reads and reports one entry per CDR3 protein, with no DNA. This repertoire includes about 450,000 distinct CDR3 sequences. The specimen was blood T cells: a sorted CD56 or NKG2C T cell subset, CD4+ or CD8+ T cells, or bulk PBMC T cells (not recorded which). These receptors all come from a woman aged 18 to 75 in good health. CDR3s include the opening cysteine and the closing phenylalanine or tryptophan.

v_gene	len	j_gene	CDR3aa
TRBV9	14	TRBJ2-1	CASSVAGGIDEQFF
TRBV20-1	15	TRBJ1-4	CSARVGGQRWEKLFF
TRBV20-1	14	TRBJ2-5	CSARRRHLQETQYF
TRBV7-2	13	TRBJ2-1	CASSLEPLVEQFF
TRBV15	12	TRBJ2-5	CATSREGETQYF
TRBV28	13	TRBJ1-4	CASSSTGFEKLFF
TRBV11-2	15	TRBJ2-1	CASRVGSASYNEQFF
TRBV12-3/TRBV12-4	14	TRBJ2-7	CASRVGGATYEQYF
TRBV4-1	16	TRBJ2-5	CASSQPGVRYQETQYF
TRBV30	15	TRBJ2-1	CAWSVWDRGYNEQFF
TRBV28	16	TRBJ2-7	CASSSGRGASSYEQYF
TRBV20-1	14	TRBJ1-2	CSARVTRGEYGYTF
TRBV3-1	13	TRBJ2-7	CASSLKAGGPEYF
TRBV7-9	14	TRBJ2-1	CASSVRGAYNEQFF
TRBV20-1	13	TRBJ2-5	CSASGASRETQYF
TRBV20-1	14	TRBJ1-2	CNARDPGFYYGYTF
TRBV5-1	14	TRBJ1-1	CASSFWATNTEAFF
TRBV12-3/TRBV12-4	14	TRBJ2-7	CASSLVLAGNEQYF
TRBV12-3/TRBV12-4	13	TRBJ2-2	CASRNRDGGELFF
TRBV28	16	TRBJ1-2	CASSSFRPGSLYGYTF
TRBV29-1	14	TRBJ1-3	CSVENGASGNTIYF
TRBV19	15	TRBJ1-2	CASSIGTASSYGYTF
TRBV20-1	11	TRBJ2-7	CSAREGYEQYF
TRBV4-2	20	TRBJ2-1	CASSLPPGLDVSNSYNEQFF
TRBV7-3	15	TRBJ2-2	CASSLSGTVTGELFF
TRBV7-2	12	TRBJ2-1	CASSSRSHEQFF
TRBV5-1	13	TRBJ1-4	CASSPRDVEKLFF
TRBV12-3/TRBV12-4	17	TRBJ2-3	CASSSSISLPSTDTQYF